This T cell receptor (beta chain) was found in a study of human T cells and chemical hapten exposure. Findings of the study overall: Controls had significantly fewer large CDR3 similarity clusters than were formed by expanded TCRs.

Of note for this clonotype: Its antigen is not identified.

This CDR3 contains 13 residues. V lost 8 bases, J lost 12 bases, and 22 bases lay in between. Germline lookup yields CDR1 MNHEY and CDR2 SVGEGT. One entry per CDR3 protein results from TCRdb running MiXCR on the RACE reads. Among 75,000 to 90,000 distinct CDR3 sequences, around 10% were seen once, and the ten largest hold roughly 1.4%. Time point defined: patch test 1, 2 weeks after DPC sensitization. As for treatment: therapeutic diphenylcyclopropenone sensitization with weekly scalp DPC. The TCR was taken from a woman between 45 and 60 years old with alopecia areata. Some clones in this sample may be carry-over from other donors' samples. V and J are TRBV6-2 or TRBV6-3 and TRBJ1-2; D is undetermined. The source material was whole blood, sampled in connection with sensitization to the hapten diphenylcyclopropenone (DPC). The CDR3 is CASRPGPSLVDTF. The CDR3 bases are TGTGCCAGCCGCCCCGGTCCCAGCCTCGTGGACACCTTC.